This entry describes one T cell receptor beta chain. Its antigen remains unidentified. The CDR3 covers 15 residues. V lost 3 bases and J lost 0; bases outside the gene matches: 1. Germline-derived CDR1 and CDR2 are SEHNR and FQNEAQ (reference sequence). The time point was: week 35, safety follow-up. One vaccine dose held 300 ug of mutant IDH1 20-mer peptide and came with topical imiquimod. The assay was immunoSEQ multiplex PCR, and TCRdb's table has in-frame clones only and misses some. This table holds approximately 60,000 clones, around 85% found once. This sample is drawn from a study of a mutant IDH1 vaccine in newly diagnosed glioma.

Sequenced material: PBMCs, taken from a glioma patient whose treatment included an IDH1 peptide vaccine. The V gene is TRBV7-9, the J gene TRBJ2-5; 10 bases are shared with TRBD2. The TCR was taken from a man aged 40-49 years with glioma. CDR3 DNA sequence: TGTGCCAGCAGCTTGACTAGCGGGTACCAAGAGACCCAGTACTTC. This gives the protein CASSLTSGYQETQYF.